The source of this TCR beta chain is a study of read filtering for tumor transcriptome and immune sequencing. Study in general: 8 patients were R-ISS I, approximately 15 were R-ISS II, 6 or 7 were R-ISS III.

Study observations and caveats: Correlation between methods rose after single-read clonotypes were removed.

Trimming removed 1 base at V and 0 bases at J, with 12 bases between. Looked up from germline, CDR1 is SGHVS and CDR2 is FQNEAQ. This CDR3 is built from 16 residues. The sample holds many counts of this clonotype. Its antigen is currently unknown. This library used around 400 ng RNA and molecular barcoded adaptors spanning alpha/delta and beta/gamma chains. TCRdb reprocessed the reads via MiXCR and lists one record per CDR3 protein. Seen here are some 41,000 distinct CDR3 sequences, 10% to 15% observed once, and the top ten hold about 29%. This chain links TRBV7-8 with TRBJ1-1; D is unresolved. Sequencing input: a population of CD138-negative cells sorted from bone marrow. This sequence was found in a donor aged 40 or over with multiple myeloma. The CDR3, as DNA: TGTGCCAGCAGCTTAGATTCGTCCGGGTTGAACACTGAAGCTTTCTTT. Its translation is CASSLDSSGLNTEAFF.